Listed here are 30 T cell receptor beta chains from one sample, sequenced in a study of T cells in Graves' hyperthyroidism and ophthalmopathy. RNA transcripts served as the template for amplifying TCR beta CDR3 regions. When the TCR CDR3 underwent first-round RT-PCR, the HTBI primer set was used. TCRdb re-analysed the multiplex PCR reads in MiXCR, keeping a single row per CDR3 protein. The sample has hundreds of thousands of distinct CDR3 sequences; approximately 14% are singletons. What was sequenced was blood. These receptors were obtained from a woman aged 50 to 65 with Graves' ophthalmopathy.

This clonotype was recorded many times. The rearrangement links TRBV13 to TRBJ2-1, with TRBD2 identical over 10 bases. The CDR3 length is 14 residues. V lost 5 bases, J lost 6 bases, and 4 bases stayed unmatched. Germline CDR1 is PRHDT and CDR2 is FYEKMQ (reference sequence). The CDR3 loop is CASSDSGRSNEQFF. The CDR3 DNA follows: TGTGCCAGCAGCGATAGCGGGAGGTCCAATGAGCAGTTCTTC.

The chain uses TRBV6-2 or TRBV6-3 and TRBJ2-1; tentative D call: TRBD2 (6 bases). Germline assignment: CDR1 MNHEY and CDR2 SVGEGT. CDR3 size: 15 residues. Deletions cut 2 bases from V and 0 bases from J, with 8 bases between. CDR3 region: CASSYGGGSYNEQFF. CDR3 bases: TGTGCCAGCAGTTACGGGGGAGGCTCCTACAATGAGCAGTTCTTC.

Ten or more counts support this clonotype. The chain carries TRBV18 and TRBJ2-3; no reliable D call. The ends were cut back, 2 bases at V and 1 base at J, with 7 bases in the middle. The CDR3 covers 14 residues. Germline V gene sequence: CDR1 KGHSH, CDR2 LQKENI. CDR3 sequence: CASSPTVGTDTQYF. CDR3 DNA: TGTGCCAGCTCACCAACGGTTGGCACAGATACGCAGTATTTT.

The CDR3: CASSQGPSSDTQYF. The CDR3, as DNA: TGCGCCAGCAGCCAAGGACCTAGTTCAGATACGCAGTATTTT. The chain has TRBV4-1 and TRBJ2-3; D remains unclear. Trimming took 1 base from V and 4 from J, leaving 9 bases between them. The CDR3 is made up of 14 amino acids. Per germline, CDR1 MGHRA and CDR2 YSYEKL.

This clonotype has ten or more counts. The gene calls are TRBV28 and TRBJ2-7; D gene uncertain. Germline CDR1 is MDHEN and CDR2 is SYDVKM. CDR3 length equals 14 residues. V was trimmed by 7 bases and J by 4 bases, leaving 17 bases between them. The CDR3 loop reads CASTPGPTFYEQYF. Here the CDR3 DNA reads TGTGCCAGCACCCCGGGCCCTACCTTTTACGAGCAGTACTTC. Combining the CDR3 with reference TRBV28 and TRBJ2-7 gives the whole variable domain DVKVTQSSRYLVKRTGEKVFLECVQDMDHENMFWYRQDPGLGLRLIYFSYDVKMKEKGDIPEGYSVSREKKERFSLILESASTNQTSMYLCASTPGPTFYEQYFGPGTRLTVT.

This clonotype was picked up many times. This chain joins TRBV6-1 and TRBJ1-4, with D tentatively TRBD1 (6 bases). The CDR3 consists of 18 residues. The V end lost 2 bases, the J end lost 3 bases, and 19 bases lay between the germline ends. Per germline, CDR1 MNHNS and CDR2 SASEGT. CDR3 sequence: CASSESAGEFAANEKLFF. Here the CDR3 DNA reads TGTGCCAGCAGTGAATCGGCAGGGGAATTTGCGGCTAATGAAAAACTGTTTTTT.

At least ten counts were recorded for this clonotype. The chain carries TRBV12-3 or TRBV12-4 and TRBJ2-7; tentatively, D is TRBD2 (5 bases). The length of the CDR3 is 12 residues. V was pared by 2 bases and J by 7 bases, with 9 bases between. CDR3 sequence: CASSLTWREQYF. For the CDR3, the DNA is TGTGCCAGCAGTTTAACGTGGAGGGAGCAGTACTTC.

This clonotype was seen ten or more times. This rearrangement joins TRBV5-1 to TRBJ1-3; tentatively, D is TRBD1 (6 bases). The CDR3 sequence is 15 residues long. The V gene's germline CDR1 is SGHRS and CDR2 YFSETQ. Trimming pared 3 bases from V and 0 bases from J, leaving 10 bases between. As DNA, the CDR3 is TGCGCCAGCAGCTCCGGACAGAGCTCTGGAAACACCATATATTTT. Its protein product is CASSSGQSSGNTIYF.

This clonotype was observed at least ten times. The chain combines TRBV28 with TRBJ2-3, with TRBD2 matching 12 bases. Germline-derived CDR1 and CDR2 are MDHEN and SYDVKM. The CDR3 is 19 residues long. The trim removed 1 base at V and 5 bases at J, leaving 13 bases unmatched. The CDR3 reads CASSLFPSGRAHPEDTQYF. CDR3 bases: TGTGCCAGCAGTTTATTTCCTAGCGGGAGGGCCCATCCGGAAGATACGCAGTATTTT.

The chain links TRBV29-1 to TRBJ2-2, with D hard to call. The CDR3 covers 13 residues. CDR1 is SQVTM, CDR2 ANQGSEA, per germline. Trimming took off 4 bases at V and 0 bases at J, with 6 bases between the two ends. The CDR3 DNA sequence: TGCAGCGTTGGGCATACGAACACCGGGGAGCTGTTTTTT. This gives the protein CSVGHTNTGELFF.

This rearrangement joins TRBV7-2 to TRBJ1-5; a weak D match, TRBD1 (6 bases). The V gene's germline CDR1 is SGHTA and CDR2 FQGNSA. The CDR3 covers 16 residues. V lost 5 bases and J 8 bases, leaving 22 bases between the germline ends. The CDR3 spells CASSPFGRGANEPQHF. The CDR3 DNA is TGTGCCAGCAGCCCTTTTGGCAGGGGTGCGAATGAGCCCCAGCATTTT. Together with reference TRBV7-2 and TRBJ1-5, the CDR3 gives the full variable domain: GAGVSQSPSNKVTEKGKDVELRCDPISGHTALYWYRQSLGQGLEFLIYFQGNSAPDKSGLPSDRFSAERTGGSVSTLTIQRTQQEDSAVYLCASSPFGRGANEPQHFGDGTRLSIL.

This clonotype was recorded at least ten times. This chain links TRBV12-3 or TRBV12-4 with TRBJ2-6, with D possibly matching TRBD2 (6 bases). V dropped 4 bases and J dropped 0 bases, with 22 bases sitting between them. CDR3 length equals 20 residues. The CDR3 nucleotides read TGTGCCAGCAGTTCACCCCTGCGAGAGGGAGGTTTCTCTGGGGCCAACGTCCTGACTTTC. Translating gives CASSSPLREGGFSGANVLTF.

The chain couples TRBV24-1 to TRBJ2-1; D remains unclear. The V and J ends lost 4 bases and 3 bases respectively, with 18 bases between them. From germline, CDR1 is KGHDR and CDR2 SFDVKD. CDR3 length: 17 residues. The CDR3 DNA reads TGTGCCACCAGTGACCCGAATAGAAACCGACTCTACAATGAGCAGTTCTTC. It specifies CATSDPNRNRLYNEQFF.

This clonotype occurred many times. V is TRBV28 and J is TRBJ2-1; TRBD1 aligns across 7 bases. Germline assignment: CDR1 MDHEN and CDR2 SYDVKM. The CDR3 extends over 14 amino acids. The V segment lost 2 bases and the J segment 13 bases; nucleotides outside the gene matches: 11. CDR3 in amino acids: CASSLTWGQSVQFF. Here the CDR3 DNA reads TGTGCCAGCAGTTTAACCTGGGGACAGAGTGTTCAGTTCTTC.

In this sample, this clonotype turned up many times. The V gene is TRBV7-2, the J gene TRBJ2-2; 7 bases fit TRBD1. Germline V gives CDR1 SGHTA, CDR2 FQGNSA. The length of the CDR3 is 14 residues. With V trimmed by 9 bases and J by 3 bases, 7 bases remained unmatched. CDR3 nucleotides: TGTGCCAGTGCCAGGGACAGAGACACCGGGGAGCTGTTTTTT. Protein sequence: CASARDRDTGELFF.

This clonotype was seen only a few times. V gene TRBV28 combines with J gene TRBJ2-1; 13 bases fit TRBD2. Germline assignment: CDR1 MDHEN and CDR2 SYDVKM. V shed 3 bases and J 7 bases; nucleotides not matched to a gene: 9. The CDR3 is made up of 17 amino acids. This chain's CDR3 is CASSFSGLAGRGNEQFF. CDR3 nucleotides: TGTGCCAGCAGTTTTTCGGGACTAGCGGGACGAGGTAATGAGCAGTTCTTC.

This clonotype was seen repeatedly, ten times or more. V usage is TRBV2 and J usage is TRBJ2-5; 9 bases are shared with TRBD2. The CDR3 extends over 13 amino acids. CDR1 and CDR2 from the germline V gene are SNHLY and FYNNEI. With V trimmed by 6 bases and J by 7 bases, 6 bases remained unmatched. CDR3 loop: CASRAGLAGTQYF. CDR3 coding DNA: TGTGCCAGCAGGGCGGGACTAGCTGGGACCCAGTACTTC. The complete variable domain, with remaining parts taken from reference TRBV2 and TRBJ2-5, reads EPEVTQTPSHQVTQMGQEVILRCVPISNHLYFYWYRQILGQKVEFLVSFYNNEISEKSEIFDDQFSVERPDGSNFTLKIRSTKLEDSAMYFCASRAGLAGTQYFGPGTRLLVL.

This clonotype was picked up a small number of times. The chain is built from TRBV29-1 and TRBJ2-1, with 9 bases that match TRBD2. Trimming took 3 bases from V and 0 from J; bases not matched to a gene: 6. The CDR3 covers 16 residues. The germline V gene encodes CDR1 SQVTM and CDR2 ANQGSEA. This chain's CDR3 is CSVDALAGTSYNEQFF. The CDR3 DNA is TGCAGCGTTGACGCGCTAGCGGGAACCTCCTACAATGAGCAGTTCTTC.

The rearrangement links TRBV6-5 to TRBJ2-1; no definite D call. Trimming took off 1 base at V and 10 bases at J, with 5 bases between the two ends. This CDR3 has 11 residues. Germline CDR1 and CDR2: MNHEY and SVGAGI. The CDR3 reads CASSYYQEQFF. The CDR3 DNA reads as TGTGCCAGCAGTTACTATCAGGAGCAGTTCTTC.

This clonotype occurred many times. V is TRBV7-3 and J is TRBJ2-1, with 8 bases lining up with TRBD2. J gave up 9 bases and V 8 bases, and 9 bases lay outside the gene matches. The CDR3 has 13 amino acids. In germline, CDR1 is SGHTA, CDR2 FQGTGA. The CDR3 here is CASSGAGDGEQFF. The CDR3 DNA follows: TGTGCCAGCTCCGGAGCGGGAGACGGTGAGCAGTTCTTC.

This clonotype appeared many times. This chain connects TRBV18 to TRBJ2-5; D unclear. V shed 0 bases and J shed 3 bases, with 5 bases lying between them. Germline V gene sequence: CDR1 KGHSH, CDR2 LQKENI. CDR3 size: 13 residues. The CDR3 here is CASSPPSEETQYF. As DNA, the CDR3 is TGTGCCAGCTCACCACCGTCGGAAGAGACCCAGTACTTC.

This clonotype was recorded at least ten times. The chain has TRBV20-1 and TRBJ2-5; 7 bases map to TRBD2. Germline assignment: CDR1 DFQATT and CDR2 SNEGSKA (reference sequence). V shed 3 bases and J 3 bases; nucleotides not matched to a gene: 16. This CDR3 spans 17 amino acids. For the CDR3, the DNA is TGCAGTGCTAGTATTGGATCGGCACTAGCGAGAGAAGAGACCCAGTACTTC. Its protein product is CSASIGSALAREETQYF.

This clonotype was recorded at least ten times. The chain uses TRBV28 and TRBJ2-1; 7 bases line up with TRBD1. V was clipped by 8 bases and J by 5 bases; unmatched bases: 9. The CDR3 consists of 14 residues. Germline V gene data show CDR1 as MDHEN and CDR2 as SYDVKM. In DNA, the CDR3 is TGTGCCAGCTATCATCCAGGGGGTAACAATGAGCAGTTCTTC. The encoded protein is CASYHPGGNNEQFF.

This clonotype was detected many times. The chain has TRBV12-3 or TRBV12-4 and TRBJ1-5; possibly TRBD1 for D (6 bases). V was trimmed by 1 base and J by 3 bases, leaving 10 bases between them. The CDR3 consists of 15 residues. Here the CDR3 reads CASSLGGADNQPQHF. In nucleotides, the CDR3 is TGTGCCAGCAGTTTAGGGGGGGCTGACAATCAGCCCCAGCATTTT.

This chain uses TRBV7-2 with TRBJ2-1, with a possible D match to TRBD2 (6 bases). V was shortened by 2 bases and J by 6 bases, with 14 bases between the two germline ends. There are 15 residues in the CDR3. CDR1 is SGHTA and CDR2 is FQGNSA in the germline V gene. The chain's CDR3 is CASSLSLRGRNEQFF. CDR3 coding DNA: TGTGCCAGCAGCTTATCTTTGCGGGGACGCAATGAGCAGTTCTTC.

This clonotype turned up a few times. J is TRBJ2-1 and V is TRBV19; 13 bases are shared with TRBD2. This CDR3 has 16 amino acids. Germline CDR1 is LNHDA and CDR2 is SQIVND (reference sequence). The trim removed 3 bases at V and 9 bases at J, leaving 8 bases unmatched. The CDR3 protein is CASSMLRTSGRGEQFF. The CDR3 DNA follows: TGTGCCAGTAGTATGCTCCGGACTAGCGGGAGAGGTGAGCAGTTCTTC.

This clonotype showed up many times. This rearrangement joins TRBV10-3 to TRBJ1-2; D gene unclear. The CDR3 consists of 17 residues. Trimming left V 2 bases short and J 6 bases short, with 22 bases between. The germline gives CDR1 ENHRY, CDR2 SYGVKD. The DNA of the CDR3 is TGTGCCATCAGTGAGCTTTCCTCCAGCTTCAGAGCCCATGGCTACACCTTC. This sequence encodes CAISELSSSFRAHGYTF.

J is TRBJ1-6 and V is TRBV6-2 or TRBV6-3, with D maybe TRBD1 (5 bases). Between the trimmed V and J ends, which lost 4 bases and 3 bases, there was a span of 10 bases. Per the germline V gene, CDR1 is MNHEY and CDR2 is SVGEGT. The CDR3 length is 15 residues. CDR3 sequence: CASSSGHDYNSPLHF. In DNA, the CDR3 is TGTGCCAGCAGTTCCGGACACGACTATAATTCACCCCTCCACTTT.

This clonotype was observed at least ten times. V gene TRBV5-1 combines with J gene TRBJ2-2, with no clear D. Trimming took 7 bases from V and 1 from J, leaving 8 bases between them. CDR3 size: 13 residues. Germline V gene data show CDR1 as SGHRS and CDR2 as YFSETQ. The CDR3 sequence: CASAPLNTGELFF. The CDR3 DNA reads TGCGCCAGCGCTCCCTTGAACACCGGGGAGCTGTTTTTT.

This clonotype was counted many times. This sequence joins TRBV30 and TRBJ1-1; D gene uncertain. V was trimmed by 0 bases and J by 0 bases, leaving 8 bases between them. The V gene's germline CDR1 is GTSNPN and CDR2 SVGIG (reference sequence). This CDR3 has 14 amino acids. The CDR3 region has the DNA TGTGCCTGGAGTGTGGCCGGGATGAACACTGAAGCTTTCTTT. This gives the protein CAWSVAGMNTEAFF.